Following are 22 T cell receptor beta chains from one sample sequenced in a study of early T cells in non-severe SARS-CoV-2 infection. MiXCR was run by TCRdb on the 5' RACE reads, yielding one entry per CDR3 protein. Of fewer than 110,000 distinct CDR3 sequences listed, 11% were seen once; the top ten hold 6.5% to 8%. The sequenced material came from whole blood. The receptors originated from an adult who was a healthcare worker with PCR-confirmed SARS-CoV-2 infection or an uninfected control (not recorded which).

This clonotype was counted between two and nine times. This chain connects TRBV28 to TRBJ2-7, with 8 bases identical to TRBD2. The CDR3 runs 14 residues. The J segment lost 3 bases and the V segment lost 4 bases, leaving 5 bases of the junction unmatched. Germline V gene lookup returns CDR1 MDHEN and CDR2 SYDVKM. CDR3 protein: CASSYGGRNYEQYF. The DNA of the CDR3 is TGTGCCAGCAGTTATGGCGGGAGGAACTACGAGCAGTACTTC. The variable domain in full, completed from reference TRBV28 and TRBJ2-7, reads DVKVTQSSRYLVKRTGEKVFLECVQDMDHENMFWYRQDPGLGLRLIYFSYDVKMKEKGDIPEGYSVSREKKERFSLILESASTNQTSMYLCASSYGGRNYEQYFGPGTRLTVT.

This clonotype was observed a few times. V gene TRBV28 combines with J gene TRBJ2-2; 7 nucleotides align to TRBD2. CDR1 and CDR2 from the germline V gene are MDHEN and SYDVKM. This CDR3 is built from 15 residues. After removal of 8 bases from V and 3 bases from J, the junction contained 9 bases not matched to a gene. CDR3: CASGAGERDTGELFF. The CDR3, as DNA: TGTGCCAGCGGGGCGGGAGAACGGGACACCGGGGAGCTGTTTTTT. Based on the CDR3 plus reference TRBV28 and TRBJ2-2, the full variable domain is DVKVTQSSRYLVKRTGEKVFLECVQDMDHENMFWYRQDPGLGLRLIYFSYDVKMKEKGDIPEGYSVSREKKERFSLILESASTNQTSMYLCASGAGERDTGELFFGEGSRLTVL.

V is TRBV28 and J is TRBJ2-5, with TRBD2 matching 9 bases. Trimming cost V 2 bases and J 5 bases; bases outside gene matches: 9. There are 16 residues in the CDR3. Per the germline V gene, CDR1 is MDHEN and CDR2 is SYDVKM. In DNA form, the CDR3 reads TGTGCCAGCAGTTTAGTGCTAGCGGGATCCAAGGAGACCCAGTACTTC. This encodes CASSLVLAGSKETQYF.

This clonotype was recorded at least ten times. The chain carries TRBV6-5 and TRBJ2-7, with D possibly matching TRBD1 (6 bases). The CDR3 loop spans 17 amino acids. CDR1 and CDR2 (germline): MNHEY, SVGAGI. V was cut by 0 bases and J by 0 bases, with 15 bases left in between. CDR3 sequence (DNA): TGTGCCAGCAGTTACTCGACCAGGGGCGGCAACTCCTACGAGCAGTACTTC. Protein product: CASSYSTRGGNSYEQYF.

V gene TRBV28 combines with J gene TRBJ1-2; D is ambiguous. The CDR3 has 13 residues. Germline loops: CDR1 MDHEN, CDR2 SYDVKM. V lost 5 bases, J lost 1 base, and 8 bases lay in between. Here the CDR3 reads CASSAIDNYGYTF. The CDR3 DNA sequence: TGTGCCAGCAGTGCGATTGATAACTATGGCTACACCTTC.

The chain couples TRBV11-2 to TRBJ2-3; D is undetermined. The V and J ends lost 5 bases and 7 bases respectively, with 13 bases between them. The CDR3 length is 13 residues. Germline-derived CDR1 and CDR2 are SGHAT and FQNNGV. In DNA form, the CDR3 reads TGTGCCAGCAGCCAAGGGAACATTAATACGCAGTATTTT. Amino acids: CASSQGNINTQYF.

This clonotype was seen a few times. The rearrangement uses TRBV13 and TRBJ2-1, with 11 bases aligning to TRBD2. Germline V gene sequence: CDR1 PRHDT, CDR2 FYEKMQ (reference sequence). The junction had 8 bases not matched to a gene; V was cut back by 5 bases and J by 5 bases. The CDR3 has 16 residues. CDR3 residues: CASSPGLAVTNNEQFF. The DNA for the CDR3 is TGTGCCAGCAGCCCGGGACTAGCGGTAACTAACAATGAGCAGTTCTTC.

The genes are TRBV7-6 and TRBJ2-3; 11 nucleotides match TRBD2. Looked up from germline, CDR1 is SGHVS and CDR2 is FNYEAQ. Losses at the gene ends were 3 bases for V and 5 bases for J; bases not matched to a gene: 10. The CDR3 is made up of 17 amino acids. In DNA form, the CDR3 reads TGTGCCAGCAGCTTGGGTTCCACTAGCGGGAGTAGAGATACGCAGTATTTT. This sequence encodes CASSLGSTSGSRDTQYF.

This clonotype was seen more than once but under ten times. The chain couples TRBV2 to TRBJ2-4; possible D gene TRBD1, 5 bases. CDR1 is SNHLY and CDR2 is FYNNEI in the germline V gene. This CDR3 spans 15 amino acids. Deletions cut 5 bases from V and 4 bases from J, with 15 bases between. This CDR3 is CASSPEGAVKNIQYF. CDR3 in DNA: TGTGCCAGCAGTCCCGAAGGGGCGGTGAAAAACATTCAGTACTTC.

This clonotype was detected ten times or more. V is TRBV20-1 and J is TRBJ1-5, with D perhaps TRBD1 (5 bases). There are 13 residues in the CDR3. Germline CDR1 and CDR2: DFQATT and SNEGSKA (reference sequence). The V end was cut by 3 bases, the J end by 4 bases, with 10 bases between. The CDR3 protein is CSASSRANQPQHF. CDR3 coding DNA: TGCAGTGCTAGCTCCAGGGCTAATCAGCCCCAGCATTTT.

CDR3 loop: CASSYSISAGSYEQYF. CDR3 nucleotide sequence: TGTGCCAGCAGTTACTCGATATCGGCGGGCTCCTACGAGCAGTACTTC. The chain uses TRBV6-6 and TRBJ2-7; possible D gene TRBD2, 5 bases. The V gene lost 0 bases and the J gene lost 0 bases, with 12 bases spanning the gap. Germline V CDR1 and CDR2: MNHNY, SVGAGI (reference sequence). The length of the CDR3 is 16 residues.

The CDR3, as DNA: TGTGCCAGCAGCCCATGCCCTGCATGCGAGCAGTACTTC. Protein: CASSPCPACEQYF. The chain recombines TRBV12-3 or TRBV12-4 with TRBJ2-7; D is uncertain. Trimming took 6 bases from V and 6 from J, leaving 15 bases between them. The CDR3 runs 13 residues.

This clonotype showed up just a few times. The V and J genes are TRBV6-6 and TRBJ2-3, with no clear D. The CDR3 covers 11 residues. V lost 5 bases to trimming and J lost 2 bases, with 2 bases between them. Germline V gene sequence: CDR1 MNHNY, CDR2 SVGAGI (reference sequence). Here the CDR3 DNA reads TGTGCCAGCAGTAACACAGATACGCAGTATTTT. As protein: CASSNTDTQYF.

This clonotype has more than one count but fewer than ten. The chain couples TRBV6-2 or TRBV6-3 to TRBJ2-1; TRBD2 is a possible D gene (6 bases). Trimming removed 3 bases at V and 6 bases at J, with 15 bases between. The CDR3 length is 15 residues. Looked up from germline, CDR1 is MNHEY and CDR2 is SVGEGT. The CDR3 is CASSYAGGAPNEQFF. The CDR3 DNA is TGTGCCAGCAGTTATGCGGGCGGGGCCCCCAATGAGCAGTTCTTC.

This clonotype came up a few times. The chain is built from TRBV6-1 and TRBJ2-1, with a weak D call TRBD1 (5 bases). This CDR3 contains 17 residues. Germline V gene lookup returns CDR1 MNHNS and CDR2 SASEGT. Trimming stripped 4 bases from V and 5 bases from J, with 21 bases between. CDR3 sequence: CASSGLGAGEDHNEQFF. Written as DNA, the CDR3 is TGTGCCAGCAGTGGCTTAGGGGCCGGCGAGGACCACAATGAGCAGTTCTTC.

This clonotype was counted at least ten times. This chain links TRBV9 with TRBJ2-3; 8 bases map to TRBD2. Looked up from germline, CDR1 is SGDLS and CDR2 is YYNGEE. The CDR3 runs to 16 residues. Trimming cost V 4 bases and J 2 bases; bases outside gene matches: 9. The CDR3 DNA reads TGTGCCAGCAGCTCAAGCGGGAGAAGAGACACAGATACGCAGTATTTT. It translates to CASSSSGRRDTDTQYF.

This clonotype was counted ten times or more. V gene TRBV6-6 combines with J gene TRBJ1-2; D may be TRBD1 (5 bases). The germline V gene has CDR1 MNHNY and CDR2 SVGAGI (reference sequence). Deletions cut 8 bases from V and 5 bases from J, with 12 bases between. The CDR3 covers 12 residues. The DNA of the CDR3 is TGTGCCAGCGGGGGGACCGCTTATGGCTACACCTTC. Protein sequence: CASGGTAYGYTF.

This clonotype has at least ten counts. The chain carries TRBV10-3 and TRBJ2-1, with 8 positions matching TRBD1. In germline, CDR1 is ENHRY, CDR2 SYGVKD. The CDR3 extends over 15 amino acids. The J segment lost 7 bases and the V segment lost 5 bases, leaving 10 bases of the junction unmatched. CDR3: CAISLGQGLLNEQFF. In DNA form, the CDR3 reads TGTGCCATCAGTCTTGGACAGGGACTTTTGAATGAGCAGTTCTTC.

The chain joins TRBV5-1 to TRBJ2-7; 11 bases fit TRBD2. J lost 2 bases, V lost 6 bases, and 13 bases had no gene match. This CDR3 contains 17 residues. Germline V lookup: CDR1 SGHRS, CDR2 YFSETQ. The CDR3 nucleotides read TGCGCCAGCACCAGGGGACCCGGGACTAGCGGTACCTACGAGCAGTACTTC. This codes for CASTRGPGTSGTYEQYF.

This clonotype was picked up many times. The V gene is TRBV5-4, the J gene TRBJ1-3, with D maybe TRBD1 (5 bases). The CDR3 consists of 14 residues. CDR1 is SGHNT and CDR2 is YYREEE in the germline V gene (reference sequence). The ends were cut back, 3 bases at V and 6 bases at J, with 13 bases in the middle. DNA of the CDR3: TGTGCCAGCAGCTCGGGGGTCGCCGAAAACACCATATATTTT. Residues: CASSSGVAENTIYF.

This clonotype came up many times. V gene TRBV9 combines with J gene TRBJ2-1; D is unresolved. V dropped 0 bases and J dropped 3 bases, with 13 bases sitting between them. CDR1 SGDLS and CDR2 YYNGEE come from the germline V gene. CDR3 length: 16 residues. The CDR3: CASSVDDSSYYNEQFF. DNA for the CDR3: TGTGCCAGCAGCGTAGATGACTCCTCCTACTACAATGAGCAGTTCTTC.

CDR3 residues: CSAPGARGSYNSPLHF. The CDR3 nucleotides are TGCAGTGCCCCCGGGGCGAGAGGCTCCTATAATTCACCCCTCCACTTT. The chain couples TRBV20-1 to TRBJ1-6; D might be TRBD1 (5 bases). This CDR3 is 16 amino acids long. Germline assignment: CDR1 DFQATT and CDR2 SNEGSKA (reference sequence). Trimming removed 6 bases from V and 0 bases from J, with 15 bases in between.